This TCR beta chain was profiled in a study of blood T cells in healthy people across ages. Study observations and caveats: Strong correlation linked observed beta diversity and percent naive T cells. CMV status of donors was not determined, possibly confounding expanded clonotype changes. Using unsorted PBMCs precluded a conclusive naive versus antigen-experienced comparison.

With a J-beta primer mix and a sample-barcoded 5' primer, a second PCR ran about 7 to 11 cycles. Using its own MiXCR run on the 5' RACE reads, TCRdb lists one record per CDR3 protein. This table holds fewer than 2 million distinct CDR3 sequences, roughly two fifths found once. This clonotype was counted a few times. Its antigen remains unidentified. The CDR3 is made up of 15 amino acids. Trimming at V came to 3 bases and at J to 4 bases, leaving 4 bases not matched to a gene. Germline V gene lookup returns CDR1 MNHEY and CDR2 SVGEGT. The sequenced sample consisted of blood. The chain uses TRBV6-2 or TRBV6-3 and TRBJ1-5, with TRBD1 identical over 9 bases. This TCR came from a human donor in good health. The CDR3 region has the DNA TGTGCCAGCAGTTATCCGACAGGGGGGAATCAGCCCCAGCATTTT. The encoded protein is CASSYPTGGNQPQHF.